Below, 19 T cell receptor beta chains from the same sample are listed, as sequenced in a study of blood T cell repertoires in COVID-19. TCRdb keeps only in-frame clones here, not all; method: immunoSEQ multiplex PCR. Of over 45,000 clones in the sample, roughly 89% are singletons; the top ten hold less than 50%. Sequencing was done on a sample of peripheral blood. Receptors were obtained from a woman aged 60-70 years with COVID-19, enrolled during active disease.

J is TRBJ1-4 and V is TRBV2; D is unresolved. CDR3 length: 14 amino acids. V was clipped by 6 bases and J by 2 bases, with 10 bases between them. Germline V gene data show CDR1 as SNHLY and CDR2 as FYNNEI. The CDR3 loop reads CASSQFATNEKLFF. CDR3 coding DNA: TGTGCCAGCAGCCAGTTTGCCACTAATGAAAAACTGTTTTTT.

The CDR3 region is CASSFPSYGYTF. CDR3 DNA sequence: TGTGCCAGCAGCTTTCCCTCCTATGGCTACACCTTC. The chain joins TRBV7-9 to TRBJ1-2; D is undetermined. CDR1 is SEHNR and CDR2 is FQNEAQ in the germline V gene (reference sequence). V was pared by 3 bases and J by 4 bases, with 6 bases between. The CDR3 contains 12 residues.

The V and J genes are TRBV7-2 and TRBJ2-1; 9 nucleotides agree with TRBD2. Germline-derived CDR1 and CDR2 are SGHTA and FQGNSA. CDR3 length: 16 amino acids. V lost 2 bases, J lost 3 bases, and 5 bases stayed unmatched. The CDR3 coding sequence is TGTGCCAGCAGCTTACGACTAGCGGCCCACTACAATGAGCAGTTCTTC. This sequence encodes CASSLRLAAHYNEQFF.

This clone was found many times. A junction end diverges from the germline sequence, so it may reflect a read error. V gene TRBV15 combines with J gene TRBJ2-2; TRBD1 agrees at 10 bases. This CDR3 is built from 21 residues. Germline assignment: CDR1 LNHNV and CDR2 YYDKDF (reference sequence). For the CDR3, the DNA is TGTGCCACCAGCAGAGATCGGGCCGGACAGGGGGAGGTTTCGAAAACCGGGGAGCTGTTTTTT. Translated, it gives CATSRDRAGQGEVSKTGELFF.

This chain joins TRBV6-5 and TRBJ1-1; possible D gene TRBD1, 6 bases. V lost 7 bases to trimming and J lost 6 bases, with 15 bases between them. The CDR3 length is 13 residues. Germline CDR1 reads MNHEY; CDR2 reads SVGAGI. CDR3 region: CASTQGRGAEAFF. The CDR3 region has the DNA TGTGCCAGCACCCAAGGGAGGGGGGCTGAAGCTTTCTTT.

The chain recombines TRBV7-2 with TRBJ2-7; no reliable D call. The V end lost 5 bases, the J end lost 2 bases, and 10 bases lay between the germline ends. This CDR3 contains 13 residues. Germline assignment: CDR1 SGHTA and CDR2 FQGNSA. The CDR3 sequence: CASSPDLPYEQYF. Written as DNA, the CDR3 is TGTGCCAGCAGCCCCGACTTGCCCTACGAGCAGTACTTC.

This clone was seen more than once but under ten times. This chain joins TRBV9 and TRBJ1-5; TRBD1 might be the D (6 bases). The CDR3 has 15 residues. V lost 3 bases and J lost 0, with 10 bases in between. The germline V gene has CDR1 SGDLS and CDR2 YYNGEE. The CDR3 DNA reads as TGTGCCAGCAGCGCCACAGGGAATAGCAATCAGCCCCAGCATTTT. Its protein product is CASSATGNSNQPQHF.

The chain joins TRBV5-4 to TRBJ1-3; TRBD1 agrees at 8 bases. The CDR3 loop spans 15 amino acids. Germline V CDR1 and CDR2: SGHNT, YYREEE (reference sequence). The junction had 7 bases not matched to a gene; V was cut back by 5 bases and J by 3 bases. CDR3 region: CASSPQGADGNTIYF. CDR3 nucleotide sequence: TGTGCCAGCAGTCCTCAGGGGGCTGATGGAAACACCATATATTTT.

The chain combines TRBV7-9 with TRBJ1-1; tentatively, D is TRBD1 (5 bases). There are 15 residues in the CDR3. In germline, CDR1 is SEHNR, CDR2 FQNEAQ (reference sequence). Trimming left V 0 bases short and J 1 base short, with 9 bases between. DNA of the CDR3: TGTGCCAGCAGCTTAGCCCAGGGAACGAACACTGAAGCTTTCTTT. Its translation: CASSLAQGTNTEAFF.

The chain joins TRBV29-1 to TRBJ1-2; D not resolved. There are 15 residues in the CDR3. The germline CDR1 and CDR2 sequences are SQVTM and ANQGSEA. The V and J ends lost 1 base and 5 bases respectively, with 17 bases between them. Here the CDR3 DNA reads TGCAGCGTTGAAGGTGACGGTGGGGAGGATTATGGCTACACCTTC. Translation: CSVEGDGGEDYGYTF.

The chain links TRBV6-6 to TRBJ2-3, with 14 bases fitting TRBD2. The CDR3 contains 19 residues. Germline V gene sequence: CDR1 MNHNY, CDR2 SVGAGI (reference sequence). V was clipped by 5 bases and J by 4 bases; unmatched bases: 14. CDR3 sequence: CASSLLIPGLAGVADTQYF. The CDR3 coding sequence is TGTGCCAGCAGTCTGTTAATACCGGGACTAGCGGGAGTGGCAGATACGCAGTATTTT.

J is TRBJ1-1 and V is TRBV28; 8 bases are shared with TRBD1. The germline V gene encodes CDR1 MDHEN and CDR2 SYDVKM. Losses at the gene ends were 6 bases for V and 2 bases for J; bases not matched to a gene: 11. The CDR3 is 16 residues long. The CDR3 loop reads CASSPSQGDHNTEAFF. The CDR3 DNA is TGTGCCAGCAGCCCATCACAGGGGGACCATAACACTGAAGCTTTCTTT. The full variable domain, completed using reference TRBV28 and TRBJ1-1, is DVKVTQSSRYLVKRTGEKVFLECVQDMDHENMFWYRQDPGLGLRLIYFSYDVKMKEKGDIPEGYSVSREKKERFSLILESASTNQTSMYLCASSPSQGDHNTEAFFGQGTRLTVV.

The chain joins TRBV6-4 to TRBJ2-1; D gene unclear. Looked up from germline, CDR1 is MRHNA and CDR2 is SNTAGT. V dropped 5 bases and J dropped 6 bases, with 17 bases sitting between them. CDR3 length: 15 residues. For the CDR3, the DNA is TGTGCCAGCAGTTTCGAGCATCTCCCACGCAATGAGCAGTTCTTC. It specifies CASSFEHLPRNEQFF.

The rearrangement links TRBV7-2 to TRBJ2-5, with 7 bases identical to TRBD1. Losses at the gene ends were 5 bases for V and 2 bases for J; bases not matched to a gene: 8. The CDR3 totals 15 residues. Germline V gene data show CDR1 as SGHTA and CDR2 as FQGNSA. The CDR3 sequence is CASSLEGQLQETQYF. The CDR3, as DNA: TGTGCCAGCAGCCTAGAGGGACAGCTACAAGAGACCCAGTACTTC.

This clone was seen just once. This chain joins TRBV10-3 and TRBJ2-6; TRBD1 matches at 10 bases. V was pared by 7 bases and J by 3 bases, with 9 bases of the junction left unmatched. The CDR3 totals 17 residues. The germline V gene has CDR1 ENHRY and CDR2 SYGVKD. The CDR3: CAITPGQGLYGANVLTF. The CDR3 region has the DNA TGTGCCATCACCCCGGGACAGGGGCTGTATGGGGCCAACGTCCTGACTTTC.

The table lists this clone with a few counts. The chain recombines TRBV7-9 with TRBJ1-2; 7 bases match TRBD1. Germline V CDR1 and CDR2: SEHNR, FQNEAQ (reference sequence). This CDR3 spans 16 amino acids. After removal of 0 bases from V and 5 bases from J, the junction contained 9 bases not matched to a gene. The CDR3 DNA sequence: TGTGCCAGCAGCTTAGCGGAAGGGGGCGCTTCGTATGGCTACACCTTC. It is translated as CASSLAEGGASYGYTF.

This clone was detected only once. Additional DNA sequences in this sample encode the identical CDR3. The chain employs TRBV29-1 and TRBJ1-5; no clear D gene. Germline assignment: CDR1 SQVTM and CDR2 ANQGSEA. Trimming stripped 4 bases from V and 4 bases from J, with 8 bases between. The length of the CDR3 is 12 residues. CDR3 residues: CSVVEGNQPQHF. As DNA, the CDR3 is TGCAGCGTTGTCGAGGGAAATCAGCCCCAGCATTTT.

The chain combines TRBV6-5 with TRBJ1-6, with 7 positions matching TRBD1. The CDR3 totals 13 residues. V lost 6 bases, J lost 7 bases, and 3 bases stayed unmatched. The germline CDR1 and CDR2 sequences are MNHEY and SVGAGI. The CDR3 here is CASRTGVNSPLHF. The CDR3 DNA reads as TGTGCCAGCAGAACAGGGGTCAATTCACCCCTCCACTTT.

CDR3 residues: CASSSPGLPSEQYF. The CDR3 DNA reads as TGTGCCAGCAGTTCCCCGGGACTCCCCTCCGAGCAGTACTTC. The chain combines TRBV28 with TRBJ2-7; D is possibly TRBD2 (6 bases). Germline V gene sequence: CDR1 MDHEN, CDR2 SYDVKM. This CDR3 region has 14 residues. Between the trimmed V and J ends, which lost 4 bases and 6 bases, there was a span of 16 bases.